What follows are 15 T cell receptor beta chains derived from one specimen sequenced in a study of T cell repertoires in cytomegalovirus infection. No antigen has been assigned to these receptors. TCRdb redid the calling of the reads with MiXCR, one entry per CDR3 protein. The sample gives tens of thousands of distinct CDR3 sequences, 20% of which show up once; around 27% is in the top ten. Material: CD8+ T cells from cultured PBMCs, obtained from culture after CMV antigen stimulation. The receptors were gathered from a human donor in good health (CMV status not recorded). Some clones in this sample may be carry-over from other donors' samples.

The sample holds many counts of this clonotype. This chain joins TRBV10-3 and TRBJ2-7, with 9 bases matching TRBD1. There are 14 residues in the CDR3. V was clipped by 6 bases and J by 1 base; unmatched bases: 4. The germline gives CDR1 ENHRY, CDR2 SYGVKD. CDR3: CAISRTGVSYEQYF. The CDR3 DNA sequence: TGTGCCATCAGCCGGACAGGGGTGTCCTACGAGCAGTACTTC.

The genes are TRBV10-3 and TRBJ1-1, with D hard to call. This CDR3 has 14 amino acids. Germline values: CDR1 ENHRY, CDR2 SYGVKD. V gave up 6 bases and J gave up 1 base, with 12 bases separating them. This chain's CDR3 is CAIRNRSSNTEAFF. DNA for the CDR3: TGTGCCATCAGGAACCGGAGCTCGAACACTGAAGCTTTCTTT.

The gene calls are TRBV7-9 and TRBJ2-3, with 10 nucleotides matching TRBD2. After removal of 5 bases from V and 11 bases from J, the junction contained 7 bases not matched to a gene. The CDR3 sequence is 13 residues long. CDR1 and CDR2 (germline): SEHNR, FQNEAQ (reference sequence). In nucleotides, the CDR3 is TGTGCCAGCAGCGAGACGCCTAGCGGGGGGCAGTATTTT. This sequence encodes CASSETPSGGQYF.

The chain links TRBV6-8 to TRBJ2-2, with 7 nucleotides matching TRBD1. The V gene's germline CDR1 is MNHGY and CDR2 SAAAGT. With V trimmed by 0 bases and J by 6 bases, 13 bases remained unmatched. The CDR3 totals 18 residues. The CDR3 here is CASSYSISTGALAGELFF. CDR3 nucleotides: TGTGCCAGCAGTTACTCGATTTCAACAGGGGCCCTGGCCGGGGAGCTGTTTTTT.

Turning to this clonotype: At one of its ends the junction is not consistent with the germline gene, which may arise from a read error. V is TRBV7-6 and J is TRBJ2-1; D uncertain. The CDR3 covers 12 residues. Per the germline V gene, CDR1 is SGHVS and CDR2 is FNYEAQ. The CDR3 loop reads CASSLRNNEQFF. The DNA for the CDR3 is TGTGCCAGCAGCCTGAGGAACAACGAGCAGTTCTTC.

The chain employs TRBV7-9 and TRBJ1-2; D call uncertain. The CDR3 length is 14 residues. Trimming took 3 bases from V and 6 from J, leaving 14 bases between them. Germline loops: CDR1 SEHNR, CDR2 FQNEAQ (reference sequence). CDR3 in amino acids: CASSLGRLGDGYTF. CDR3 DNA sequence: TGTGCCAGCAGCTTGGGTCGCTTAGGAGATGGCTACACCTTC.

This chain links TRBV7-9 with TRBJ2-7; no definite D call. The V and J ends lost 4 bases and 9 bases respectively, with 19 bases between them. Germline CDR1 and CDR2: SEHNR and FQNEAQ (reference sequence). The CDR3 is 14 amino acids. This chain's CDR3 is CASSSLRSGGVQYF. CDR3 DNA sequence: TGTGCCAGCAGCTCACTCCGGTCAGGCGGCGTGCAGTACTTC. The whole variable domain, filled in from reference TRBV7-9 and TRBJ2-7, reads DTGVSQNPRHKITKRGQNVTFRCDPISEHNRLYWYRQTLGQGPEFLTYFQNEAQLEKSRLLSDRFSAERPKGSFSTLEIQRTEQGDSAMYLCASSSLRSGGVQYFGPGTRLTVT.

A few counts support this clonotype. The chain uses TRBV6-6 and TRBJ2-5, with D perhaps matching TRBD2 (7 bases). The CDR3 totals 14 residues. The germline V gene encodes CDR1 MNHNY and CDR2 SVGAGI (reference sequence). V was trimmed by 0 bases and J by 4 bases, leaving 9 bases between them. CDR3 loop: CASSYSGGRETQYF. CDR3 DNA: TGTGCCAGCAGTTACTCGGGGGGGCGAGAGACCCAGTACTTC.

This clonotype has more than one count but fewer than ten. The gene calls are TRBV7-9 and TRBJ2-1; TRBD2 matches at 7 bases. CDR1 is SEHNR, CDR2 FQNEAQ, per germline (reference sequence). V was clipped by 4 bases and J by 10 bases; unmatched bases: 10. The CDR3 spans 14 residues. CDR3 in amino acids: CASSSQGGRGEQFF. The CDR3 DNA follows: TGTGCCAGCAGCTCCCAGGGCGGGAGAGGGGAGCAGTTCTTC.

This clonotype was counted many times. The chain joins TRBV12-3 or TRBV12-4 to TRBJ2-7, with D possibly being TRBD2 (7 bases). The CDR3 has 14 residues. V shed 3 bases and J shed 4 bases, with 13 bases lying between them. CDR3 bases: TGTGCCAGCAGTTTTGCACGGGGGGCTTACGAGCAGTACTTC. Translating gives CASSFARGAYEQYF.

This clonotype showed up just a few times. The V call is TRBV6-5, the J call TRBJ2-2, with a possible D match to TRBD1 (6 bases). Per the germline V gene, CDR1 is MNHEY and CDR2 is SVGAGI. This CDR3 has 17 amino acids. V was shortened by 5 bases and J by 1 base, with 17 bases between the two germline ends. The CDR3 loop is CASSPIRTAQNTGELFF. CDR3 bases: TGTGCCAGCAGTCCGATCCGGACAGCTCAGAACACCGGGGAGCTGTTTTTT.

This clonotype showed up just a few times. The chain combines TRBV7-9 with TRBJ2-2, with unresolved D. The CDR3 covers 15 residues. Germline CDR1 is SEHNR and CDR2 is FQNEAQ (reference sequence). With 1 base removed from V and 0 bases from J, the gap between germline ends came to 6 bases. DNA of the CDR3: TGTGCCAGCAGCTTAGGTCCTGCGAACACCGGGGAGCTGTTTTTT. Its translation: CASSLGPANTGELFF.

The chain is built from TRBV12-3 or TRBV12-4 and TRBJ1-5; D not resolved. V dropped 2 bases and J dropped 3 bases, with 20 bases sitting between them. The CDR3 extends over 18 amino acids. The CDR3 loop reads CASSLSAGLRVINQPQHF. The CDR3 nucleotides read TGTGCCAGCAGTTTATCGGCAGGTTTAAGGGTTATCAATCAGCCCCAGCATTTT.

The chain combines TRBV7-9 with TRBJ2-1; D is ambiguous. V lost 3 bases and J 10 bases, leaving 10 bases between the germline ends. In germline, CDR1 is SEHNR, CDR2 FQNEAQ (reference sequence). The CDR3 sequence is 12 residues long. The CDR3 here is CASSFQVAEQFF. CDR3 coding DNA: TGTGCCAGCAGCTTCCAGGTCGCGGAGCAGTTCTTC.

This clonotype has just a few counts. This chain connects TRBV7-6 to TRBJ2-1; D not certain. There are 13 residues in the CDR3. Trimming removed 5 bases at V and 6 bases at J, with 11 bases between. Germline values: CDR1 SGHVS, CDR2 FNYEAQ. The CDR3 coding sequence is TGTGCCAGCAGCCCCTACTCCCTCAATGAGCAGTTCTTC. Its protein is CASSPYSLNEQFF.